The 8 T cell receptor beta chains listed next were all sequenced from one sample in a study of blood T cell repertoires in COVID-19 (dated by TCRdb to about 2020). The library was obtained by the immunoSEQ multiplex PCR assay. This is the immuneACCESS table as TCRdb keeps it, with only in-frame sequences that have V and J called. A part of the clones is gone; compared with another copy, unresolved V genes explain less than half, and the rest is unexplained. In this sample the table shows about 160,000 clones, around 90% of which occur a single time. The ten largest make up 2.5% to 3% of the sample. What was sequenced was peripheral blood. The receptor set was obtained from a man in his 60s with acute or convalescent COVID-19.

The CDR3 DNA reads as TGTGCCAGCGGGAGGAGGGAGGCTTCGGGAAACACCATATATTTT. It translates to CASGRREASGNTIYF. V usage is TRBV6-5 and J usage is TRBJ1-3; D is ambiguous. From germline, CDR1 is MNHEY and CDR2 SVGAGI. The CDR3 totals 15 residues. V lost 8 bases and J lost 4, with 18 bases in between.

CDR3 in DNA: TGTGCCAGCAGCCTAGGTGGGACAGCCTCTGGAAACACCATATATTTT. Translating gives CASSLGGTASGNTIYF. This chain joins TRBV5-6 and TRBJ1-3, with 7 bases identical to TRBD1. The length of the CDR3 is 16 residues. Germline values: CDR1 SGHDT, CDR2 YYEEEE. V shed 4 bases, J shed 0 bases, and the junction held 7 bases outside the gene matches.

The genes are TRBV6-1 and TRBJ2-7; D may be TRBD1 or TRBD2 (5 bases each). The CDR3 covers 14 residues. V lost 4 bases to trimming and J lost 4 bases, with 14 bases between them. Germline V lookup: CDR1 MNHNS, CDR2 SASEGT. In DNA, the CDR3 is TGTGCCAGCAGTGCAGCAGGGAGAAATTACGAGCAGTACTTC. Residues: CASSAAGRNYEQYF.

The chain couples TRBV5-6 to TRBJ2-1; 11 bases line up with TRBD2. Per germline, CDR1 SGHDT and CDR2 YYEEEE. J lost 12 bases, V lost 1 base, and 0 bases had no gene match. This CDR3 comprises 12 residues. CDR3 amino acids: CASSLLAGGQFF. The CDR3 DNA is TGTGCCAGCAGCTTGCTAGCGGGGGGGCAGTTCTTC.

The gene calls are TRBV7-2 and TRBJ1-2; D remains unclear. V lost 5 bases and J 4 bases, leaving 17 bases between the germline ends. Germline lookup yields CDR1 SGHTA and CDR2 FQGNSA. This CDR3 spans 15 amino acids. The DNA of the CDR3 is TGTGCCAGCAGCCCCTCGTGGGGAGTGAGCTATGGCTACACCTTC. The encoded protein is CASSPSWGVSYGYTF.

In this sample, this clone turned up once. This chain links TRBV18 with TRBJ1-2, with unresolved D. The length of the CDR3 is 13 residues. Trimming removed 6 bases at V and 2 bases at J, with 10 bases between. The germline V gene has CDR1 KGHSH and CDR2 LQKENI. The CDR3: CASSRESNYGYTF. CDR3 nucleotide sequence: TGTGCCAGCTCCCGTGAGTCAAACTATGGCTACACCTTC.

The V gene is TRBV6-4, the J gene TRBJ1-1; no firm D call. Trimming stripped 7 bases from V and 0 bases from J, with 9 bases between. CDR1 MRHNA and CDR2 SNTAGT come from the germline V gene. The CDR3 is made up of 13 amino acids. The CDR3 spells CASTSSLNTEAFF. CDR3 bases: TGTGCCAGCACTTCGTCTTTGAACACTGAAGCTTTCTTT.

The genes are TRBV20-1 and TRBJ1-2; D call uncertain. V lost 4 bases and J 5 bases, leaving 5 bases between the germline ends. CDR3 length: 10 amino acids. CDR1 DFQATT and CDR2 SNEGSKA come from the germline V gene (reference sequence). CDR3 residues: CSAIRYGYTF. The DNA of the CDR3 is TGCAGTGCTATTCGTTATGGCTACACCTTC.